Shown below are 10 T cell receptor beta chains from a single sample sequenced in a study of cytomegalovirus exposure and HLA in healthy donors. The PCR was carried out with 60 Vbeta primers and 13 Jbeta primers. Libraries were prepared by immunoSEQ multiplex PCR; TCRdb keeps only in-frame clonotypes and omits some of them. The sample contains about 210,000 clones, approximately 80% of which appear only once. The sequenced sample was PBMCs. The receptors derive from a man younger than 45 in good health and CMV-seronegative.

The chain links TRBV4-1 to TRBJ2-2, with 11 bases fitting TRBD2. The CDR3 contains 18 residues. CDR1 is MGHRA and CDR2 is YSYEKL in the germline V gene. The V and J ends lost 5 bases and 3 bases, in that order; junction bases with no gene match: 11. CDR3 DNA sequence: TGCGCCAGCAGCGCTAGCGGGGGGCCTCCGGCGGACACCGGGGAGCTGTTTTTT. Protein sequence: CASSASGGPPADTGELFF.

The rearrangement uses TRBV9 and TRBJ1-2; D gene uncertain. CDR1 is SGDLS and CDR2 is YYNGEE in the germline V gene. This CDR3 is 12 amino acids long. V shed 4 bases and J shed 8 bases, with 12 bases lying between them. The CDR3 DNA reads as TGTGCCAGCAGCTACCAGCCAGGAGGCTACACCTTC. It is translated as CASSYQPGGYTF.

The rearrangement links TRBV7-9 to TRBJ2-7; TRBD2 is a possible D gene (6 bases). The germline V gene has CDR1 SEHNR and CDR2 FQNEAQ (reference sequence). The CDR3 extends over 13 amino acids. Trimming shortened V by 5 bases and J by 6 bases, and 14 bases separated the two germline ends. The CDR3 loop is CASSPLGTVEQYF. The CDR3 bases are TGTGCCAGCAGCCCCCTGGGGACTGTCGAGCAGTACTTC.

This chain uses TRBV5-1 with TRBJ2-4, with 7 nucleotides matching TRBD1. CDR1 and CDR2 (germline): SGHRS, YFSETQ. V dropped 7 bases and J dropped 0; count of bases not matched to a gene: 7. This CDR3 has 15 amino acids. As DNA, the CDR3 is TGCGCCAGCTCTGCTGGGACAGTAGCCAAAAACATTCAGTACTTC. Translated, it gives CASSAGTVAKNIQYF. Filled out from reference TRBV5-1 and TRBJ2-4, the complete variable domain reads KAGVTQTPRYLIKTRGQQVTLSCSPISGHRSVSWYQQTPGQGLQFLFEYFSETQRNKGNFPGRFSGRQFSNSRSEMNVSTLELGDSALYLCASSAGTVAKNIQYFGAGTRLSVL.

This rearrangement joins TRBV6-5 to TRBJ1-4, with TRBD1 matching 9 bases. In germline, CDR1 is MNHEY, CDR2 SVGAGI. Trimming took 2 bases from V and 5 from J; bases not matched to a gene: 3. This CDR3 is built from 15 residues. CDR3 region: CASSYKTGGNEKLFF. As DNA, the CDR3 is TGTGCCAGCAGTTACAAGACAGGGGGGAATGAAAAACTGTTTTTT.

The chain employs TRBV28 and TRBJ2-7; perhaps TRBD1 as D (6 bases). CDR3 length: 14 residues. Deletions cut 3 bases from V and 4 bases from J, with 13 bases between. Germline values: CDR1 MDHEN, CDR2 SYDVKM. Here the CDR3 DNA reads TGTGCCAGCAGTTTCGTGGGACAACAATACGAGCAGTACTTC. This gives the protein CASSFVGQQYEQYF.

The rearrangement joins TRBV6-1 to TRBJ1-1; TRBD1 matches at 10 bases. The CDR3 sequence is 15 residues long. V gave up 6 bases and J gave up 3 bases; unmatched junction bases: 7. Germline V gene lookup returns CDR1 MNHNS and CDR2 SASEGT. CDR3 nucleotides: TGTGCCAGCAGAGACAGGGGGCTTCCTGACACTGAAGCTTTCTTT. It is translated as CASRDRGLPDTEAFF.

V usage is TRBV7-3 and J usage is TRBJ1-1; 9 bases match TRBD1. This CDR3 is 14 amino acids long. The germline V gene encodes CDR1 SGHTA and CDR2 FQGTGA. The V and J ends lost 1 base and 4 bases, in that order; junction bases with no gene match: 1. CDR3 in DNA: TGTGCCAGCAGCTTAAGGGACAGGGTCACTGAAGCTTTCTTT. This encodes CASSLRDRVTEAFF.

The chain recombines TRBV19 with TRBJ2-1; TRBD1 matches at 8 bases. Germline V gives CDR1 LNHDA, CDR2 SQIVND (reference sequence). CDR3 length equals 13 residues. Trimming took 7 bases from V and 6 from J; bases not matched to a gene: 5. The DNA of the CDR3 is TGTGCCAGTATGAGTACAGGGGGCAATGAGCAGTTCTTC. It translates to CASMSTGGNEQFF.

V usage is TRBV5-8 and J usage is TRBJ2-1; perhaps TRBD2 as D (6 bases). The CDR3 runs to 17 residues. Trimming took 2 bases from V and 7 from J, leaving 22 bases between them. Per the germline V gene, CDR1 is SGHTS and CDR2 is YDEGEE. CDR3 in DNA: TGTGCCAGCAGCTTCAAAACCGGGACTTCGCTACTGAATGAGCAGTTCTTC. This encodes CASSFKTGTSLLNEQFF.